The 12 T cell receptor beta chains below were found in one sample sequenced in a study of cytomegalovirus exposure and HLA in healthy donors. The PCR was carried out with 60 Vbeta primers and 13 Jbeta primers. The protocol was immunoSEQ multiplex PCR, while the TCRdb copy is restricted to in-frame clones and leaves out a portion. The top ten clones hold approximately 6.6% of a sample with around 130,000 clones, 8.5% to 9% of them seen once. The sequencing sample was made of PBMCs. These receptors all come from a woman aged 40 to 55 in good health and CMV-seropositive.

CDR3 residues: CASSRGVAYEQYF. The CDR3 nucleotides read TGTGCCAGCAGCCGCGGGGTCGCCTACGAGCAGTACTTC. This chain connects TRBV5-6 to TRBJ2-7, with D possibly matching TRBD2 (6 bases). CDR1 and CDR2 (germline): SGHDT, YYEEEE. V lost 4 bases to trimming and J lost 2 bases, with 10 bases between them. This CDR3 comprises 13 residues.

In its sample, this clone was seen a few times. Other DNA sequences from this sample encode an identical CDR3 as well. CDR3 in amino acids: CAWSAEVWGEFF. CDR3 sequence (DNA): TGTGCCTGGAGTGCCGAAGTCTGGGGCGAGTTCTTC. The V and J genes are TRBV30 and TRBJ2-1, with D possibly matching TRBD1 (5 bases). The CDR3 has 12 amino acids. The ends were cut back, 1 base at V and 14 bases at J, with 15 bases in the middle. Germline V gives CDR1 GTSNPN, CDR2 SVGIG (reference sequence). The complete variable domain, with remaining parts taken from reference TRBV30 and TRBJ2-1, reads SQTIHQWPATLVQPVGSPLSLECTVEGTSNPNLYWYRQAAGRGLQLLFYSVGIGQISSEVPQNLSASRPQDRQFILSSKKLLLSDSGFYLCAWSAEVWGEFFGPGTRLTVL.

The chain employs TRBV6-1 and TRBJ1-5; D might be TRBD1 (5 bases). Trimming left V 11 bases short and J 2 bases short, with 13 bases between. From germline, CDR1 is MNHNS and CDR2 SASEGT. The CDR3 has 13 residues. Here the CDR3 reads CAFGRGGNQPQHF. Here the CDR3 DNA reads TGTGCCTTCGGACGGGGGGGCAATCAGCCCCAGCATTTT.

The rearrangement links TRBV6-1 to TRBJ1-4; D uncertain. The germline V gene encodes CDR1 MNHNS and CDR2 SASEGT. Trimming pared 2 bases from V and 0 bases from J, leaving 10 bases between. The length of the CDR3 is 16 residues. The CDR3 DNA reads TGTGCCAGCAGTGAACGTCAGATTGCAACTAATGAAAAACTGTTTTTT. Its translation is CASSERQIATNEKLFF.

In this sample, this clone turned up a few times. This chain uses TRBV5-6 with TRBJ1-4; 10 nucleotides line up with TRBD1. The CDR3 is 15 amino acids. Germline lookup yields CDR1 SGHDT and CDR2 YYEEEE. V trimming: 4 bases; J trimming: 4 bases; junction bases outside the gene matches: 4. CDR3 residues: CASSLGTGVNEKLFF. The CDR3 nucleotides read TGTGCCAGCAGCCTTGGGACAGGGGTTAATGAAAAACTGTTTTTT. The full variable domain, its missing parts supplied by reference TRBV5-6 and TRBJ1-4, is DAGVTQSPTHLIKTRGQQVTLRCSPKSGHDTVSWYQQALGQGPQFIFQYYEEEERQRGNFPDRFSGHQFPNYSSELNVNALLLGDSALYLCASSLGTGVNEKLFFGSGTQLSVL.

This clone was recorded a few times. The chain uses TRBV5-1 and TRBJ2-7; no reliable D call. The CDR3 spans 14 residues. V was cut by 2 bases and J by 2 bases, with 11 bases left in between. CDR1 and CDR2 (germline): SGHRS, YFSETQ. CDR3 in amino acids: CASSFAAEAYEQYF. The DNA of the CDR3 is TGCGCCAGCAGCTTCGCGGCTGAAGCCTACGAGCAGTACTTC.

The chain recombines TRBV30 with TRBJ1-1, with a possible D match to TRBD1 (5 bases). The germline V and J ends were trimmed by 0 bases and 3 bases, with 14 bases remaining between them. Per germline, CDR1 GTSNPN and CDR2 SVGIG (reference sequence). CDR3 length: 15 amino acids. The CDR3: CAWSVQGGGYTEAFF. The CDR3 DNA reads as TGTGCCTGGAGTGTTCAGGGCGGTGGGTACACTGAAGCTTTCTTT.

This clone was observed a single time. The chain employs TRBV6-4 and TRBJ1-2; no definite D call. Trimming cost V 7 bases and J 0 bases, with 15 bases left between them. Germline CDR1 reads MRHNA; CDR2 reads SNTAGT. This CDR3 comprises 15 residues. The CDR3: CASIEEGSANYGYTF. CDR3 coding DNA: TGTGCCAGCATCGAGGAGGGTTCAGCTAACTATGGCTACACCTTC.

This clone was observed a handful of times. The chain uses TRBV2 and TRBJ2-7; 10 bases fit TRBD1. In germline, CDR1 is SNHLY, CDR2 FYNNEI. The CDR3 length is 16 residues. Germline trimming cut 3 bases from V and 3 bases from J; bases unmatched to any gene: 8. The CDR3: CASSEVPGTGVYEQYF. The CDR3 nucleotides are TGTGCCAGCAGTGAGGTACCCGGGACAGGGGTCTACGAGCAGTACTTC.

A few counts support this clone. V is TRBV9 and J is TRBJ1-1; 10 positions agree with TRBD1. Germline V gene lookup returns CDR1 SGDLS and CDR2 YYNGEE. Germline trimming cut 0 bases from V and 1 base from J; bases unmatched to any gene: 15. The length of the CDR3 is 20 residues. CDR3 sequence (DNA): TGTGCCAGCAGCGTAGACCCCAAGACAGGGGGCAACCGGGGGAACACTGAAGCTTTCTTT. Protein sequence: CASSVDPKTGGNRGNTEAFF.

The V gene is TRBV6-5, the J gene TRBJ2-1, with 13 bases matching TRBD2. The germline V gene encodes CDR1 MNHEY and CDR2 SVGAGI. V shed 2 bases, J shed 10 bases, and the junction held 2 bases outside the gene matches. There are 14 residues in the CDR3. The CDR3 sequence is CASSYPGLAGEQFF. The CDR3, as DNA: TGTGCCAGCAGTTACCCGGGACTAGCGGGAGAGCAGTTCTTC.

The chain is built from TRBV7-8 and TRBJ2-1; D possibly corresponds to TRBD1 (6 bases). The CDR3 loop spans 15 amino acids. V was trimmed by 5 bases and J by 4 bases, leaving 15 bases between them. The germline V gene has CDR1 SGHVS and CDR2 FQNEAQ. CDR3 nucleotide sequence: TGTGCCAGCAGCCCTACAGGGATTTTGTACAATGAGCAGTTCTTC. This encodes CASSPTGILYNEQFF.